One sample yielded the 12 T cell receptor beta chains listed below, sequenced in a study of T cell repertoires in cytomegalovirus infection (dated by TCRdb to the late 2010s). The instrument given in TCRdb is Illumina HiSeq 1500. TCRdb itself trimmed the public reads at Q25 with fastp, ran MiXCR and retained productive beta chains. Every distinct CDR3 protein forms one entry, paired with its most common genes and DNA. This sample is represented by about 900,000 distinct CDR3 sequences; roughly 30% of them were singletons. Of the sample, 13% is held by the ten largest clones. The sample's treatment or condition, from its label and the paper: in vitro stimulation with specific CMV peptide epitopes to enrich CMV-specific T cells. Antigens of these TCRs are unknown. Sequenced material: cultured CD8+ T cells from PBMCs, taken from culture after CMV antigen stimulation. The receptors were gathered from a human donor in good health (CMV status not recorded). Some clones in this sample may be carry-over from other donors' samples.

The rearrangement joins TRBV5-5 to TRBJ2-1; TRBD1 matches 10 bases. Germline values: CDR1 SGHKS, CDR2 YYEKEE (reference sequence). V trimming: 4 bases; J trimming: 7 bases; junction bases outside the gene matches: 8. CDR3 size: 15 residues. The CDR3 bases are TGTGCCAGCAGCGACCCGGGACAGGGGTTAAATGAGCAGTTCTTC. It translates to CASSDPGQGLNEQFF. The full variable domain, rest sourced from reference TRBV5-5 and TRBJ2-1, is DAGVTQSPTHLIKTRGQQVTLRCSPISGHKSVSWYQQVLGQGPQFIFQYYEKEERGRGNFPDRFSARQFPNYSSELNVNALLLGDSALYLCASSDPGQGLNEQFFGPGTRLTVL.

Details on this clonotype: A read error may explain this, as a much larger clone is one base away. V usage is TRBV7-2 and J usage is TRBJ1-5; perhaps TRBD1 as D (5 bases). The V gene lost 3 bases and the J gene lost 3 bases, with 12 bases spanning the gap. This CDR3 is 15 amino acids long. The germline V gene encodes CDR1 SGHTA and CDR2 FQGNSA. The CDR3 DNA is TGTGCCAGCAGCTTTAGGGGCAGGGACAATCAGCCCCAGCATTTT. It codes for CASSFRGRDNQPQHF.

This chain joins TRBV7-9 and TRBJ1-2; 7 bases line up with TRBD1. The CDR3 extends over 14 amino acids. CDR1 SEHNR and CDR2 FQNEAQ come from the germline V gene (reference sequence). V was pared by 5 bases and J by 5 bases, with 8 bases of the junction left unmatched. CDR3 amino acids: CASSMTGIKYGYTF. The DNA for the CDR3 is TGTGCCAGCAGCATGACAGGGATTAAATATGGCTACACCTTC.

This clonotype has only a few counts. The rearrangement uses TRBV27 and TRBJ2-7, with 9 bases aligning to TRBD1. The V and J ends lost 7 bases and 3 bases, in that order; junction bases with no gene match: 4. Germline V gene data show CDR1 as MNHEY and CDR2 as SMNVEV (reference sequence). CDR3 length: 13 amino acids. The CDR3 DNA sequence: TGTGCCAGCACGGACAGGGGTGGCTACGAGCAGTACTTC. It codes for CASTDRGGYEQYF.

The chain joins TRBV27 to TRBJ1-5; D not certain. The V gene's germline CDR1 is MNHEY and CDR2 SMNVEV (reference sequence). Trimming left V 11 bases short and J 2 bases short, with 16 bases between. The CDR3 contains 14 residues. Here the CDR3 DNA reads TGTGCCCCCGGGCCCAGAATCGGCAATCAGCCCCAGCATTTT. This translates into CAPGPRIGNQPQHF.

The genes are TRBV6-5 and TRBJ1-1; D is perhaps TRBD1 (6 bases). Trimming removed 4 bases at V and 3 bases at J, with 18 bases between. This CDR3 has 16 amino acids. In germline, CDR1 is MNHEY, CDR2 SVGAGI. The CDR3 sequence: CASSFLPQGRDTEAFF. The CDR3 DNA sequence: TGTGCCAGCAGTTTCCTTCCACAGGGTCGGGACACTGAAGCTTTCTTT.

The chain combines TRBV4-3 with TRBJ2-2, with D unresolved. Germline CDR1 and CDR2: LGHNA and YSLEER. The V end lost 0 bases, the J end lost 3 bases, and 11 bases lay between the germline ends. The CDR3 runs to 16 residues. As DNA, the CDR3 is TGCGCCAGCAGCCAAGACGGACCTGGTGACACCGGGGAGCTGTTTTTT. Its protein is CASSQDGPGDTGELFF.

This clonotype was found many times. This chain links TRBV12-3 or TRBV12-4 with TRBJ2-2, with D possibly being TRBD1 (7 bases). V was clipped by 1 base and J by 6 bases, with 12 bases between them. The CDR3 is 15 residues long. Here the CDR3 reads CASSLGAGGPGELFF. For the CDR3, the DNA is TGTGCCAGCAGTTTAGGAGCAGGGGGGCCCGGGGAGCTGTTTTTT.

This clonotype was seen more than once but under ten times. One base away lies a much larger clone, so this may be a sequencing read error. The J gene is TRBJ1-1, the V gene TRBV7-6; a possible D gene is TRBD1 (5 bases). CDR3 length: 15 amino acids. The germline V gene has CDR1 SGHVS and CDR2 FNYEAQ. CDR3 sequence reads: CVSSLGVLMNTEAFF. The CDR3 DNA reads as TGTGTCAGCAGCCTAGGGGTTCTCATGAACACTGAAGCTTTCTTT.

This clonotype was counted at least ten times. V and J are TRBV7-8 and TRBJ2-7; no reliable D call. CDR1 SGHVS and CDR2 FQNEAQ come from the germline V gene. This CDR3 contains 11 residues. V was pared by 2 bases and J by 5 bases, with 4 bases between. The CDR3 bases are TGTGCCAGCAGCTTAAGCGACGAGCAGTACTTC. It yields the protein CASSLSDEQYF.

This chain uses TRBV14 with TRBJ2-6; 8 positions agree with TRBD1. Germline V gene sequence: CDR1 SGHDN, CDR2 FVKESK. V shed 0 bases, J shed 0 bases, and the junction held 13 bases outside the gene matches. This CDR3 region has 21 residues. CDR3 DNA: TGTGCCAGCAGCCAAGACGAATTTTCCTGGACAGGGCCCTCTGGGGCCAACGTCCTGACTTTC. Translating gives CASSQDEFSWTGPSGANVLTF.

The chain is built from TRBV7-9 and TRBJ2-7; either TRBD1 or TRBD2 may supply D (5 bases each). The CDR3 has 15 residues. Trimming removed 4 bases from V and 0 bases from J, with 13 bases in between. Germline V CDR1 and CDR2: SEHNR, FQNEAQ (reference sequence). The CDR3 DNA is TGTGCCAGCAGCTCAACGGGACGGTTCTCCTACGAGCAGTACTTC. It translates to CASSSTGRFSYEQYF.